This T cell receptor beta chain was observed in a study of cytomegalovirus exposure and HLA in healthy donors. Study-wide findings and caveats: A later analysis showed that HLA-associated TCR beta chains had undergone more clonal expansion than equally common others. Most CMV-associated TCR beta chains were later found to appear HLA-restricted.

In this sample, this clone turned up once. The target antigen is unknown. The CDR3 has 16 residues. V lost 4 bases and J lost 1, with 14 bases in between. Germline CDR1 is MGHRA and CDR2 is YSYEKL. 60 Vbeta and 13 Jbeta primers were used in PCR. The repertoire was sequenced with immunoSEQ multiplex PCR; TCRdb's copy has only in-frame clones and lacks some. The sample has 100,000 to 150,000 clones, around 67% seen once. The clonotype comes from a woman aged 40 to 50 in good health and CMV-seropositive. The sequencing input was PBMCs. The chain combines TRBV4-1 with TRBJ2-1, with a possible D match to TRBD2 (6 bases). DNA for the CDR3: TGCGCCAGCAGCCTGGTACCCGGGACTTCCTACAATGAGCAGTTCTTC. It yields the protein CASSLVPGTSYNEQFF.